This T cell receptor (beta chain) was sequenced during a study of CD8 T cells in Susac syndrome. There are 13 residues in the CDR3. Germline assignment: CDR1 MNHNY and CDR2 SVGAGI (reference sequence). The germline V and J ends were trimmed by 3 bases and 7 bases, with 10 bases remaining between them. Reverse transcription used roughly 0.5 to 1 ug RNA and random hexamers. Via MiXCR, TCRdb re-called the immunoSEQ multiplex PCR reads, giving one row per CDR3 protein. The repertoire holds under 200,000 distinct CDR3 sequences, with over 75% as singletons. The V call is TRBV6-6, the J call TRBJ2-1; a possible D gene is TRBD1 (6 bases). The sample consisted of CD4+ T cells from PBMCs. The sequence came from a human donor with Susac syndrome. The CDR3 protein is CASSYFTGNEQFF. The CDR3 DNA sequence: TGTGCCAGCAGTTATTTTACAGGGAATGAGCAGTTCTTC.